Listed here is a single T cell receptor (beta chain). As originally analysed: Cell counts per sample came from amplifying reference gene primers. Using immunoSEQ multiplex PCR, the repertoire was profiled, and TCRdb retains in-frame clones only, with some absent. The DNA was the basis for D and trimming; V, J and clone size are from that table. Of 200,000 to 250,000 clones in the sample, 65% to 90% are singletons; the top ten hold around 6.8%. The V gene lost 4 bases and the J gene lost 3 bases, with 14 bases spanning the gap. Germline lookup yields CDR1 SGHTA and CDR2 FQGNSA. CDR3 length equals 15 residues. This entry is derived from a study of blood T cell repertoires in COVID-19. In the study overall: Both acute and convalescent COVID-19 samples were obtained from the United States, Italy and Spain. PBMCs, B-cell-depleted T cells, or T cells were the source of the cDNA or gDNA that made up the material.

Sequencing was carried out using peripheral blood. The genes are TRBV7-2 and TRBJ2-3; no definite D call. The sequence came from a woman in her 50s with acute or convalescent COVID-19. The CDR3 spells CASSSYSRWTDTQYF. The CDR3 DNA follows: TGTGCCAGCAGCTCGTACTCTAGGTGGACAGATACGCAGTATTTT.